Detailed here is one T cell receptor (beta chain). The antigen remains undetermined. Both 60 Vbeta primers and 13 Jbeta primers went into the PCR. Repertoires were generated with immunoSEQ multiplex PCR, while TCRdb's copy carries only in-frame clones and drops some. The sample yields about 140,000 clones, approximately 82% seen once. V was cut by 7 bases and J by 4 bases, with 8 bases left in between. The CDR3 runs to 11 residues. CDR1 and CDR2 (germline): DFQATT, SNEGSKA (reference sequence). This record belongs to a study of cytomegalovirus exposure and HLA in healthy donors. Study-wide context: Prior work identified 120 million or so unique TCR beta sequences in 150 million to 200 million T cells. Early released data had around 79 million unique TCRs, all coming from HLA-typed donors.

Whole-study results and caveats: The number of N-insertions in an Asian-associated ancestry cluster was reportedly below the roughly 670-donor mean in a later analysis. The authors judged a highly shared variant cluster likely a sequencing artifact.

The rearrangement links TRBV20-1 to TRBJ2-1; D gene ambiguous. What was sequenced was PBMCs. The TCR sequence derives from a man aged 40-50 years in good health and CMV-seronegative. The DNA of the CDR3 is TGCAGTGTAGACTCGTACAATGAGCAGTTCTTC. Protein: CSVDSYNEQFF.